Listed here is a single T cell receptor (beta chain). The antigen it binds to is not known. Within one base of it there is no much larger clone, and no base qualities were kept. The library was obtained by the immunoSEQ multiplex PCR assay. A mixture of 60 forward primers for TCR Vbeta segments and 13 reverse primers for TCR Jbeta segments was used in the multiplex PCR. Amplification of the CDR3 region of rearranged TCR beta genes was performed with a multiplex PCR assay on genomic DNA. On the Illumina HiSeq System, the amplified TCR beta libraries were sequenced as 87-base-pair reads. The original pipeline was this. A later analysis tallied 70 million to 100 million unique TCR beta chains across the 650 to 750 repertoires, and about 12 million of those chains were shared by two or more donors. Raw reads were error-corrected and collapsed into unique sequences with a nearest-neighbor algorithm that merged closely related sequences to remove PCR and sequencing errors. Alignment of CDR3 sequences to IMGT reference sequences was used to assign V, D and J gene segments. Each retained sequence needed at least a six-nucleotide match to both a V gene segment and a J gene segment. Rearrangements were called productive when the CDR3 lacked stop codons and stayed in frame with V and J; all others were non-productive. CDR3 was defined according to IMGT convention as the region running from the second conserved V-encoded cysteine to the conserved J-encoded phenylalanine. In an earlier analysis of some 550 of the donors, sequences lacking an unambiguous match to a single V gene segment were excluded. In an earlier analysis of 587 of the donors, a V segment was called functional when productive rearrangements were above 56.7%, and segregating when the standard deviation between donors exceeded 5%. A statistical classification framework was developed to diagnose cytomegalovirus status using the catalog of TCR beta chain sequences. V and J gene assignment, in a later analysis, came from comparing TCR nucleotide sequences with IMGT/GENE-DB human TR gene sequences. In a later analysis, CDR3 sequences and most-parsimonious VDJ recombination scenarios were assigned using the TCRdist pipeline. In a later analysis, each TCR beta chain was defined by its CDR3 amino acid sequence together with its V-gene family, and reads lacking a unique V-gene family were excluded. A later analysis removed 450 to 600 highly shared, low-generation-probability nucleotide sequences to deal with suspected cross-contamination and a sequencing artifact. A later analysis calculated a clonal expansion index for each public chain from normalized within-repertoire ranks of inferred template counts. A later analysis computed generation probabilities with a VDJ recombination model fitted to out-of-frame rearrangements, and checked the results against IGoR. In a later analysis, hypergeometric tests were used to score TCR-TCR, TCR-HLA and TCR-CMV co-occurrence, with a repertoire-size bias correction applied to TCR pairs. False discovery rates were estimated in a later analysis by permuting HLA or CMV assignments 20 times. A later analysis grouped co-occurring TCRs with DBSCAN, adding TCRdist sequence similarity when clustering within HLA-allele-positive subsets. Repertoires with fewer than 30,000 or more than 120,000 public chains, plus five repertoires with anomalous nucleotide sharing, were excluded from co-occurrence clustering. TCRdb provides this immuneACCESS table in a form limited to in-frame rearrangements. Some clones are lacking; in checked studies, under half of them reflect an unresolved V gene, and why the rest are absent is not known. That table furnishes V, J and clone size, whereas the DNA furnished D and trimming. The sample table contains roughly 120,000 clones; only one count was recorded for approximately 77% of them. The ten top clones hold around 5.2% of the sample.

This record belongs to a study of cytomegalovirus exposure and HLA in healthy donors (TCRdb year 2017). Turning to the overall study: In an earlier analysis of some 610 of the donors, around 300 Gb of sequence data and some 100 million unique TCR beta sequences from 150 million to 200 million T cells were reported. About 280 gigabases of sequencing data and around 87 million unique TCR sequences were included in an early release covering about 700 HLA-typed donors. Of the roughly 400 genotyped donors, 81% were placed in the genetic ancestry cluster associated with self-reported Caucasian donors. The study aimed to test whether cataloging public T cell receptors could reveal signatures of past pathogen exposure. The study profiled the T cell repertoires of under 700 subjects by immunosequencing and related them to cytomegalovirus serostatus. Besides the first cohort of about 730 subjects, a separate validation cohort made up of roughly 130 different subjects was used. To predict cytomegalovirus infection status, the study brought together high-throughput TCR immunosequencing, statistical association of individual TCRs with disease status, and machine learning. To study patterns of TCR occurrence, a later analysis re-analyzed previously published TCR beta repertoires from 666 donors and added high-resolution HLA genotyping. Rather than drawing on any new phenotypic data, the later analysis identified candidate immune exposures from TCR beta sequences and the way those sequences occurred across donors. In an earlier analysis of 587 of the donors, high-throughput TCR beta sequencing was used to judge whether each TCR beta V gene segment behaved as functional or pseudogenic. Donor age, sex, ethnicity and CMV serostatus were collected together with the repertoire data. A later genetic analysis took genome-wide SNP genotypes for 398 of the 666 donors and used that subset as a discovery cohort. All discovery cohort repertoires had been generated on a single sequencing platform. Both class I and class II loci were covered by HLA typing, at four-digit resolution. Typing coverage varied by locus: roughly 620-640 donors for A, B, C, DRB1 and DQB1; 500 to 550 for DQA1; more than 600 for DPA1; 450 to 480 for DPB1. Because of strong linkage in the cohort, roughly 5 DR-DQ haplotypes were treated as single units for association and clustering. Across around 400 genotyped donors of the cohort, an average of approximately 220,000 unique TCR beta nucleotide sequences per donor were sequenced, and roughly 18% of those sequences were non-productive. Results the study describes overall, beyond this receptor: A later analysis reported that several top co-occurrence clusters appeared linked to parvovirus B19, influenza, CMV and Epstein-Barr virus. A later genetic analysis associated a missense DCLRE1C variant with V-gene and J-gene trimming of TCR beta chains, and an independent cohort replicated the association. Sequencing depth was assumed to be roughly uniform across donors in the presence/absence analyses, though that assumption may not hold. Because some donors lacked HLA typing at each locus, the association tests relied only on the typed subset. A later analysis found that HLA-associated TCR beta chains were more clonally expanded and had lower generation probabilities than equally common non-associated chains. A later analysis associated approximately 17,000 TCR beta sequences with specific HLA alleles at a false discovery rate of 0.05. Correlated functional status among segregating V segments might reflect linkage disequilibrium, but an unknown experimental factor could not be ruled out. The classifier was reported to diagnose cytomegalovirus status with high specificity and sensitivity in both the original and validation cohorts. Immune exposure information for the cohort was limited to CMV serostatus. Only TCR beta chains were sequenced in this cohort, and the absence of alpha or paired-chain data limited detectable features. Strong co-occurrence of HLA alleles, especially DR and DQ, made assigning TCR associations to individual alleles difficult. The authors suggested that the approach could potentially be generalized to other disease states and immunological phenotypes. A further reported finding was that TCR beta sequences accurately predicted the HLA-A and HLA-B alleles for most subjects in the first cohort. Most TCR sequences were seen in very few donors, while some public TCRs were found in many individuals. According to a later analysis, TCR association rates differed among HLA loci, with DRB1 alleles showing the most associated TCRs and HLA-C alleles showing the fewest. A later analysis found that most CMV-associated TCR beta chains appeared HLA-restricted, with HLA associations seemingly driven largely by CMV exposure. A cluster of highly shared sequence variants was judged likely to be a technical artifact of the sequencing pipeline. In an earlier analysis of approximately 590 of the donors, most TCR beta V segments appeared in productive rearrangements about 87% or about 30% of the time, broadly matching IMGT annotations. The earlier analysis of fewer than 750 of the donors excluded around 17 rarely observed V segments, including chromosome 9 orphons, because counts were too low. Some IMGT-functional V segments, including TRBV6-2 and TRBV6-3, could not be told apart with the 87-base-pair reads, so those segments were excluded. In the study, 164 TCR beta chains were listed as associated with cytomegalovirus. In vitro tests confirmed that a few of the cytomegalovirus-associated TCR beta chains recognize cytomegalovirus antigens. A later genetic analysis reported fewer N-insertions in productive TCRs among donors in an Asian-associated ancestry cluster than the roughly 690-donor mean.

The cohort comprised more than 550 healthy bone marrow donors. All cohort members were sampled while nominally healthy, although unrecorded immune exposures were likely present. The donor tested CMV seropositive and was one of the 289 seropositive cohort members. A peripheral blood sample was provided by each donor, and peripheral blood mononuclear cells were used for TCR beta sequencing. The Qiagen DNeasy Blood Extraction Kit was used to extract genomic DNA from the blood cell samples. The germline V gene gives CDR1 as KGHSH and CDR2 as LQKENI. The CDR3 covers 15 residues, taking in both the cysteine and the phenylalanine. The sequence is cut down to CDR3 DNA, 45 bases in frame from base 1. V and J are truncated by 0 bases and 0 bases respectively, leaving an intervening sequence of 6 bases.

The sequenced sample was PBMCs. The source is a man between 45 and 60 years old in good health and CMV-seropositive. This chain joins TRBV18 to TRBJ1-3; the D segment cannot be called with confidence. The DNA is TGTGCCAGCTCACCACCCTCGTCCTCTGGAAACACCATATATTTT. This encodes CASSPPSSSGNTIYF.